The present T cell receptor (beta chain) was sequenced within a study of CD8+ T cells in alopecia areata. Reverse transcribed after extraction, RNA yielded cDNA as the sequencing template. Libraries were prepared by immunoSEQ multiplex PCR; TCRdb keeps only in-frame clonotypes and omits some of them. Here the sample spans tens of thousands of clones, roughly 50% being singletons. This CDR3 is built from 15 residues. CDR1 is MNHEY, CDR2 SVGAGI, per germline. Trimming stripped 6 bases from V and 1 base from J, with 16 bases between. The sequenced sample was NKG2D-high CD8+ T cells sorted from blood. The sequence was collected from a human donor with alopecia areata. The chain recombines TRBV6-5 with TRBJ2-7; D may be TRBD1 (7 bases). DNA for the CDR3: TGTGCCAGCAGGCCCGAACAGGGGAGGTCCTACGAGCAGTACTTC. Translated, it gives CASRPEQGRSYEQYF.